These T cell receptor beta chains were read from a single sample in a study of blood T cell repertoires in COVID-19. Clones were sequenced by immunoSEQ multiplex PCR, and TCRdb holds only the in-frame ones, with some missing. The sample shows approximately 400,000 clones, around 89% of them seen only once. The sample consisted of peripheral blood. All receptors derive from a man aged 35-49 years with acute or convalescent COVID-19. Each CDR3 is given with its conserved first and last residue. A D gene is named only where the DNA matches it firmly. The size of a clone is reported for some rows only, either as once, few or many, or as a class for expanded clones.

V: TRBV28; D: TRBD1; J: TRBJ2-2; size: -; DNA: TGTGCCAGCGGGACAGGGGACACCGGGGAGCTGTTTTTT; CDR3: CASGTGDTGELFF
V: TRBV24-1; D: -; J: TRBJ2-1; size: -; DNA: TGTGCCACCGCCCCCGGGGGATACAATGAGCAGTTCTTC; CDR3: CATAPGGYNEQFF
V: TRBV28; D: -; J: TRBJ2-7; size: -; DNA: TGTGCCAGCAGAGGACAGCTAAGCGAGCAGTACTTC; CDR3: CASRGQLSEQYF
V: TRBV5-1; D: -; J: TRBJ2-4; size: -; DNA: TGCGCCAGCAGCTTAACAGTAGCCAAAAACATTCAGTACTTC; CDR3: CASSLTVAKNIQYF
V: TRBV6-2/TRBV6-3; D: TRBD1; J: TRBJ1-5; size: -; DNA: TGTGCCAGCAGGTACAGGGGCAGCAATCAGCCCCAGCATTTT; CDR3: CASRYRGSNQPQHF
V: TRBV4-1; D: TRBD1; J: TRBJ1-1; size: -; DNA: TGCGCCAGCAGCCAAGACGCAGGGGGCACTGAAGCTTTCTTT; CDR3: CASSQDAGGTEAFF
V: TRBV27; D: TRBD1; J: TRBJ1-2; size: -; DNA: TGTGCCAGCAACCGAGGTGGCCAGGGGGATTATGGCTACACCTTC; CDR3: CASNRGGQGDYGYTF
V: TRBV6-6; D: -; J: TRBJ1-1; size: -; DNA: TGTGCCAGCAGTTACGACTGGGTCTCTGAAGCTTTCTTT; CDR3: CASSYDWVSEAFF
V: TRBV10-3; D: TRBD2; J: TRBJ2-1; size: -; DNA: TGTGCCTCAGCTAGCGGGAGGGTCAATGAGCAGTTCTTC; CDR3: CASASGRVNEQFF
V: TRBV6-4; D: TRBD2; J: TRBJ2-3; size: -; DNA: TGTGCCAGCAGTGTCACGGCGGGGGGAACAGATACGCAGTATTTT; CDR3: CASSVTAGGTDTQYF
V: TRBV30; D: -; J: TRBJ2-3; size: once; DNA: TGTGCCTGGGAAATGGCTTCTGAGCAGTATTTT; CDR3: CAWEMASEQYF
V: TRBV11-2; D: -; J: TRBJ2-7; size: -; DNA: TGTGCCAGCAGCCACTACGCGCAGTACTTC; CDR3: CASSHYAQYF
V: TRBV5-5; D: TRBD1; J: TRBJ1-4; size: -; DNA: TGTGCCAGCAGCTTACAACGAGGACAGGGAACTAATGAAAAACTGTTTTTT; CDR3: CASSLQRGQGTNEKLFF
V: TRBV7-6; D: TRBD2; J: TRBJ2-2; size: -; DNA: TGTGCCAGCAGTCATACGAATCGGACTAGCGGGCGGAACACCGGGGAGCTGTTTTTT; CDR3: CASSHTNRTSGRNTGELFF
V: TRBV18; D: TRBD1; J: TRBJ1-2; size: -; DNA: TGTGCCAGCTCACCACTCGACAGGGCCAACTATGGCTACACCTTC; CDR3: CASSPLDRANYGYTF
V: TRBV13; D: TRBD1; J: TRBJ2-7; size: -; DNA: TGTGCCAGCAGCTCACGACAGGGTCACGAGCAGTACTTC; CDR3: CASSSRQGHEQYF
V: TRBV7-9; D: TRBD1; J: TRBJ1-1; size: -; DNA: TGTGCCAGCAGCGGGGACAGAGGAACAGCTTTCTTT; CDR3: CASSGDRGTAFF
V: TRBV19; D: -; J: TRBJ1-6; size: -; DNA: TGTGCCAGTAGTACCCGCGGGGGATATTATAATTCACCCCTCCACTTT; CDR3: CASSTRGGYYNSPLHF
V: TRBV2; D: TRBD1; J: TRBJ1-5; size: -; DNA: TGTGCCAGCAGTAATTCAGGGGGCCTTAGCAATCAGCCCCAGCATTTT; CDR3: CASSNSGGLSNQPQHF
V: TRBV10-3; D: TRBD2; J: TRBJ2-7; size: -; DNA: TGTGCCATCAGCAGCGGGAGGGAACTCTACGAGCAGTACTTC; CDR3: CAISSGRELYEQYF
V: TRBV6-5; D: -; J: TRBJ2-1; size: once; DNA: TGTGCCAGCAGTTACTCGCGCCAAGGCGGGTACAATGAGCAGTTCTTC; CDR3: CASSYSRQGGYNEQFF
V: TRBV6-5; D: -; J: TRBJ2-7; size: -; DNA: TGTGCCAGCAGGAAACAGGGCACGAACGAGCAGTACTTC; CDR3: CASRKQGTNEQYF
V: TRBV6-1; D: TRBD2; J: TRBJ2-7; size: -; DNA: TGTGCCAGCAGTGAAGCGGGGGGAGCGGGGGGATACGAGCAGTACTTC; CDR3: CASSEAGGAGGYEQYF
V: TRBV7-9; D: -; J: TRBJ1-5; size: -; DNA: TGTGCCAGCAGCCCCGCCGGGACAAGAGATCAGCCCCAGCATTTT; CDR3: CASSPAGTRDQPQHF
V: TRBV2; D: -; J: TRBJ1-5; size: -; DNA: TGTGCCAGCAGTAGACTTTTGGGTCAGCCCCAGCATTTT; CDR3: CASSRLLGQPQHF
V: TRBV29-1; D: -; J: TRBJ1-2; size: -; DNA: TGCAGCGTTGAAGATTTTGCGGGGTTGGGCTACACCTTC; CDR3: CSVEDFAGLGYTF
V: TRBV20-1; D: -; J: TRBJ2-7; size: -; DNA: TGCAGTGCTAGTTATCGGGGGAGCTTTTCCTACGAGCAGTACTTC; CDR3: CSASYRGSFSYEQYF
V: TRBV4-2; D: -; J: TRBJ1-1; size: -; DNA: TGTGCCAGCAGCCAAGAGGAGGGTAGCACTGAAGCTTTCTTT; CDR3: CASSQEEGSTEAFF
V: TRBV11-2; D: -; J: TRBJ1-2; size: few; DNA: TGTGCCAGCAGCTTAGTCGGGGGGCTGGCCTATGGCTACACCTTC; CDR3: CASSLVGGLAYGYTF
V: TRBV29-1; D: TRBD1; J: TRBJ1-2; size: -; DNA: TGCAGCGCCACGGACAGGGGGATAAATGGCTACACCTTC; CDR3: CSATDRGINGYTF
V: TRBV9; D: -; J: TRBJ1-1; size: -; DNA: TGTGCCAGCAGCGTAGAACCAGAGAACACTGAAGCTTTCTTT; CDR3: CASSVEPENTEAFF
V: TRBV3-1/TRBV3-2; D: TRBD2; J: TRBJ2-2; size: -; DNA: TGTGCCAGCAGCCGGCGGCGGGAGGTCGGGTTTAACACCGGGGAGCTGTTTTTT; CDR3: CASSRRREVGFNTGELFF
V: TRBV19; D: -; J: TRBJ1-5; size: once; DNA: TGTGCCAGTAGCAGGGCCCCGGGGGGCAATCAGCCCCAGCATTTT; CDR3: CASSRAPGGNQPQHF
V: TRBV18; D: -; J: TRBJ1-1; size: -; DNA: TGTGCCAGCTCACGAGTGGACAGGAACACTGAAGCTTTCTTT; CDR3: CASSRVDRNTEAFF
V: TRBV6-5; D: -; J: TRBJ2-3; size: once; DNA: TGTGCCAGCACCTCTCGGGGAGATACGCAGTATTTT; CDR3: CASTSRGDTQYF
V: TRBV14; D: TRBD1; J: TRBJ1-2; size: -; DNA: TGTGCCAGCAGCCATATTGAGCCTAGACAGGGGTGGGGGGCTAACTATGGCTACACCTTC; CDR3: CASSHIEPRQGWGANYGYTF
V: TRBV6-5; D: -; J: TRBJ2-7; size: -; DNA: TGTGCCAGCAGTTTAACTACCCACTCCTACGAGCAGTACTTC; CDR3: CASSLTTHSYEQYF
V: TRBV24-1; D: TRBD1; J: TRBJ1-2; size: -; DNA: TGTGCCACCAGTGATTCGGGACAGGGAAAGAACTATGGCTACACCTTC; CDR3: CATSDSGQGKNYGYTF
V: TRBV4-3; D: -; J: TRBJ2-7; size: -; DNA: TGCGCCAGCAGCCAAGATTCCCAGGGCGGCTACGAGCAGTACTTC; CDR3: CASSQDSQGGYEQYF
V: TRBV11-2; D: -; J: TRBJ2-5; size: -; DNA: TGTGCCAGCAGCTTAGGAGGTCGGGAGACCCAGTACTTC; CDR3: CASSLGGRETQYF
V: TRBV7-8; D: -; J: TRBJ1-2; size: -; DNA: TGTGCCAGCAGCTTGGACAGCCATTCCTATGGCTACACCTTC; CDR3: CASSLDSHSYGYTF
V: TRBV3-1/TRBV3-2; D: TRBD2; J: TRBJ2-5; size: -; DNA: TGTGCCAGCAGCCCATTAAACGCGGGGGGCGCGGAGACCCAGTACTTC; CDR3: CASSPLNAGGAETQYF
V: TRBV30; D: -; J: TRBJ1-2; size: -; DNA: TGTGCCTGGAGGCAGATCGCTAACTATGGCTACACCTTC; CDR3: CAWRQIANYGYTF
V: TRBV3-1/TRBV3-2; D: TRBD1; J: TRBJ1-5; size: -; DNA: TGTGCCAGCAGCCAATACTGGACAGGGGATCAGCCCCAGCATTTT; CDR3: CASSQYWTGDQPQHF
V: TRBV7-2; D: TRBD1; J: TRBJ1-2; size: few; DNA: TGTGCCAGCAGCTTAGGGACAGGGTATCCAACGGGTGGCTACACCTTC; CDR3: CASSLGTGYPTGGYTF
V: TRBV11-2; D: -; J: TRBJ1-2; size: -; DNA: TGTGCCAGCAGCTCGACAGGTATCTATGGCTACACCTTC; CDR3: CASSSTGIYGYTF
V: TRBV5-1; D: TRBD2; J: TRBJ2-7; size: -; DNA: TGCGCCAGCAGCTTGTCTAGCGGGAGTCAAAGCTCCTACGAGCAGTACTTC; CDR3: CASSLSSGSQSSYEQYF
V: TRBV18; D: -; J: TRBJ2-5; size: -; DNA: TGTGCCAGCTCACCACCATCGCAGCAAGAGACCCAGTACTTC; CDR3: CASSPPSQQETQYF
V: TRBV7-8; D: -; J: TRBJ1-5; size: few; DNA: TGTGCCAGCAGCTTAGCGCAGGATCAGCCCCAGCATTTT; CDR3: CASSLAQDQPQHF
V: TRBV27; D: -; J: TRBJ1-2; size: -; DNA: TGTGCCAGCAGCGGAACGGGCTATGGCTACACCTTC; CDR3: CASSGTGYGYTF
V: TRBV28; D: TRBD2; J: TRBJ2-5; size: -; DNA: TGTGCCAGCAGTTTTATATGGCGGGGGGGCCCAGGGCCCGGAGAGACCCAGTACTTC; CDR3: CASSFIWRGGPGPGETQYF
V: TRBV29-1; D: TRBD1; J: TRBJ2-4; size: -; DNA: TGCAGCGTCGGTGGACAGGGGGCTGTTAGTGACATTCAGTACTTC; CDR3: CSVGGQGAVSDIQYF
V: TRBV19; D: -; J: TRBJ1-1; size: -; DNA: TGTGCCAGTATGCCCAGTTATACGAACACTGAAGCTTTCTTT; CDR3: CASMPSYTNTEAFF